This T cell receptor beta chain was identified in a study of T cells after yellow fever vaccination. In its sample, this clonotype was seen many times. The CDR3 runs to 14 residues. After removal of 5 bases from V and 4 bases from J, the junction contained 5 bases not matched to a gene. The V gene's germline CDR1 is SGHNT and CDR2 YYREEE (reference sequence). TCRdb itself ran the 5' RACE reads through MiXCR, one entry per CDR3 protein. The sample lists around 120,000 distinct CDR3 sequences; about 7.2% were seen once. The V gene is TRBV5-4, the J gene TRBJ2-5, with TRBD1 matching 10 bases. The TCR sequence derives from a man aged 18 to 35 who received the YFV17D yellow fever vaccine. The sample was CD4+ T cells sorted from PBMCs, taken roughly 46 days after the first yellow fever vaccination. CDR3 DNA sequence: TGTGCCAGCAGAAGGGACAGGGGTTCAGAGACCCAGTACTTC. This translates into CASRRDRGSETQYF.